Following are 26 T cell receptor beta chains from one sample sequenced in a study of tumor and adjacent non-tumor tissue in lung cancer. A modified ARM-PCR protocol with three rounds of nested PCR amplified TCRbeta. TCRdb redid the calling of the multiplex PCR reads with MiXCR, one entry per CDR3 protein. The sample yields 75,000 to 95,000 distinct CDR3 sequences, about 77% seen once. The template was RNA from unsorted bulk tissue. This non-tumor lung sample came from over 3 cm beyond the tumor edge. Input material: distant non-tumor lung tissue. All receptors come from a woman aged 50 to 60 with non-small cell lung cancer.

Only one count was recorded for this clonotype. A read error may explain this, as a much larger clone is one base away. The chain recombines TRBV20-1 with TRBJ2-3, with a weak D call TRBD2 (6 bases). The CDR3 runs 15 residues. From germline, CDR1 is DFQATT and CDR2 SNEGSKA (reference sequence). The CDR3 DNA reads as TGCAGCGCAGTGGGAGTGGGGGAGGGCACAGATACGCAGTATTTT. This encodes CSAVGVGEGTDTQYF.

About this clonotype itself: The conserved final phenylalanine or tryptophan is absent from the CDR3, which likely points to a read error. The CDR3 spells CAIKNTGSTDTQYL. The CDR3 DNA follows: TGTGCCATCAAAAACACAGGTAGCACAGATACGCAGTATTTG. The J gene is TRBJ2-3, the V gene TRBV10-3; D is possibly TRBD1 (5 bases). Germline V CDR1 and CDR2: ENHRY, SYGVKD. The CDR3 consists of 14 residues. The ends were cut back, 7 bases at V and 0 bases at J, with 11 bases in the middle.

J is TRBJ2-5 and V is TRBV29-1; possibly TRBD1 for D (5 bases). The CDR3 loop spans 14 amino acids. In germline, CDR1 is SQVTM, CDR2 ANQGSEA. This CDR3 reads CGAASGSVSETQYF. CDR3 sequence (DNA): TGCGGCGCTGCGTCAGGGTCGGTGTCAGAGACCCAGTACTTC.

Concerning this clonotype: Its ends do not fully match the called genes, so a read error is possible. This chain uses TRBV6-5 with TRBJ2-2; weak D call: TRBD2 (5 bases). The CDR3 has 16 residues. Germline CDR1 reads MNHEY; CDR2 reads SVGAGI. The CDR3 DNA reads TGTGCCACCAGTCCCCGTAGGACCGCGAACACCGGGAAGCTGTTTTTT. The encoded protein is CATSPRRTANTGKLFF.

Concerning this clonotype itself: One end of the junction fails to match germline, which may point to a read error. The chain couples TRBV11-3 to TRBJ2-1; tentatively, D is TRBD2 (5 bases). The germline CDR1 and CDR2 sequences are SGHNT and YENEEA. The CDR3 covers 14 residues. CDR3 sequence reads: CASSPASRTNAQFF. The DNA for the CDR3 is TGTGCCAGCAGCCCCGCTAGCCGTACCAATGCGCAGTTCTTC.

On this clonotype: No conserved phenylalanine or tryptophan ends this CDR3, so it is likely a read error. V and J are TRBV11-2 and TRBJ2-2; 7 nucleotides match TRBD1. The CDR3 totals 17 residues. V dropped 1 base and J dropped 4; count of bases not matched to a gene: 9. Germline-derived CDR1 and CDR2 are SGHAT and FQNNGV. The CDR3 reads CASSLVQGPFSTGELFL. CDR3 nucleotide sequence: TGTGCCAGCAGCTTAGTACAGGGGCCCTTCAGCACCGGGGAGCTGTTTTTA.

Concerning this clonotype: A much bigger clone sits one base away, suggesting this may be a read error. The chain uses TRBV2 and TRBJ2-3; D is undetermined. Per germline, CDR1 SNHLY and CDR2 FYNNEI. The CDR3 totals 17 residues. The V gene lost 10 bases and the J gene lost 1 base, with 24 bases spanning the gap. CDR3 sequence reads: CATPPLLDLTRTDTQYF. CDR3 sequence (DNA): TGTGCCACCCCGCCGCTTCTCGATCTCACTCGCACAGATACGCAGTATTTT.

On this clonotype: One end of the junction fails to match germline, which may point to a read error. The chain employs TRBV11-2 and TRBJ1-1, with D tentatively TRBD1 (6 bases). This CDR3 has 15 amino acids. Germline-derived CDR1 and CDR2 are SGHAT and FQNNGV. The CDR3 DNA is TGTACCAACAGCTTAGAGCCGGGGGCGAACACTGAAGTTTCCTTC. Protein product: CTNSLEPGANTEVSF.

The CDR3 DNA sequence: TGTGCCAGCAGTTCTCTCGGCGAGGGCCTGAACACTGAAGCTTTCTTT. Protein: CASSSLGEGLNTEAFF. The rearrangement links TRBV28 to TRBJ1-1; D not certain. Trimming shortened V by 4 bases and J by 0 bases, and 15 bases separated the two germline ends. This CDR3 comprises 16 residues. Germline V lookup: CDR1 MDHEN, CDR2 SYDVKM.

With respect to this clonotype: This could be a read error, since a much larger clone is one nucleotide away. V gene TRBV6-4 combines with J gene TRBJ2-3; D unclear. This CDR3 has 18 amino acids. Germline-derived CDR1 and CDR2 are MRHNA and SNTAGT. Deletions cut 7 bases from V and 2 bases from J, with 25 bases between. The CDR3, as DNA: TGTGCCAGCACTGAGGATCGCGGTTCCTCACCACACACAGATACGCAGTATTTT. It yields the protein CASTEDRGSSPHTDTQYF.

A word on this clonotype: The junction departs from the called germline gene at one end, perhaps through a read error. The genes are TRBV10-3 and TRBJ2-3, with a tentative D call TRBD1 (6 bases). Per the germline V gene, CDR1 is ENHRY and CDR2 is SYGVKD. This CDR3 is built from 14 residues. The CDR3 sequence: CAISYRAGTDKQYF. CDR3 DNA sequence: TGTGCCATCAGTTACAGGGCGGGCACAGATAAGCAGTATTTT.

In this sample, this clonotype turned up once. The junction departs from the called germline gene at one end, perhaps through a read error. The chain is built from TRBV6-2 or TRBV6-3 and TRBJ2-3; tentative D call: TRBD2 (7 bases). CDR3 length equals 16 residues. From germline, CDR1 is MNHEY and CDR2 SVGEGT. The DNA of the CDR3 is TGTGCCAGCAGTTGGGGGCCTAGCGGAAACACAGCTACGCGGTATTTT. Its translation: CASSWGPSGNTATRYF.

The rearrangement joins TRBV10-3 to TRBJ2-7; D not resolved. Judging by the DNA end, TRBJ2-1 fits better; the J call may be wrong. The CDR3 totals 13 residues. From germline, CDR1 is ENHRY and CDR2 SYGVKD. The CDR3 bases are TGTGCCATCAGTGGAGAGGTCCCCTACGAGCAGTTCTTC. Its protein product is CAISGEVPYEQFF.

A single count supports this clonotype. One junction end does not reproduce the germline sequence, and a read error may be involved. The V gene is TRBV20-1, the J gene TRBJ2-2, with D possibly being TRBD1 (7 bases). CDR3 length: 14 amino acids. CDR1 is DFQATT, CDR2 SNEGSKA, per germline (reference sequence). The CDR3 loop is CSARAGGNTGDLFF. The CDR3 region has the DNA TGTAGTGCGAGAGCAGGGGGGAACACCGGGGACCTGTTTTTT.

Details on this clonotype: A much larger clone is a single base away; this may be a read error. The DNA of the CDR3 is TGTGCCAGCAGCTTAGGATTACCTAACACCGGGGGGCTGTTTTTT. This gives the protein CASSLGLPNTGGLFF. The V and J genes are TRBV7-8 and TRBJ2-2; a possible D gene is TRBD2 (6 bases). The CDR3 consists of 15 residues. Germline CDR1 SGHVS, CDR2 FQNEAQ.

Note on this clonotype: A read error may account for a junction end that differs from germline. The rearrangement uses TRBV11-2 and TRBJ2-1; the match to TRBD2 covers 10 bases. The CDR3 consists of 15 residues. Per germline, CDR1 SGHAT and CDR2 FQNNGV. The CDR3 DNA is TGTGCCAGCAGCTCCGTAGCGGGAGGATGGGATGGGCAGTTTTTC. Protein product: CASSSVAGGWDGQFF.

Details on this clonotype: A much larger clone differs from this one at a single base, so this may be a read error. J is TRBJ2-6 and V is TRBV5-1; D ambiguous. The CDR3 consists of 16 residues. The V gene lost 9 bases and the J gene lost 1 base, with 17 bases spanning the gap. Germline assignment: CDR1 SGHRS and CDR2 YFSETQ. DNA for the CDR3: TGCGCCAACGGGCCGGCCGGATTGTCTGGGGCCAACGTCCTGACTTTC. Protein product: CANGPAGLSGANVLTF.

About this clonotype itself: One end of the junction varies from germline; a read error may be responsible. The V gene is TRBV4-1, the J gene TRBJ2-7, with D maybe TRBD2 (5 bases). Germline V gene lookup returns CDR1 MGHRA and CDR2 YSYEKL. The CDR3 is made up of 15 amino acids. The CDR3 DNA is TGCGCAAGCAGCCAAGAGGGTAACACTCCCTACGAGCAGTACTTC. Translated: CASSQEGNTPYEQYF.

The V and J genes are TRBV6-2 or TRBV6-3 and TRBJ2-3, with D possibly being TRBD2 (5 bases). V shed 4 bases and J shed 15 bases, with 23 bases lying between them. CDR1 is MNHEY, CDR2 SVGEGT, per germline. The length of the CDR3 is 14 residues. The CDR3 region has the DNA TGTGCCAGCAGTTCCCCCTGCCTCGGGGATATGCATTATTTT. This encodes CASSSPCLGDMHYF.

Concerning this clonotype itself: A much bigger clone sits one base away, suggesting this may be a read error. The V and J genes are TRBV7-2 and TRBJ2-3, with 12 bases lining up with TRBD2. The CDR3 has 18 residues. J was trimmed by 8 bases and V by 4 bases; bases with no gene match: 16. Germline CDR1 is SGHTA and CDR2 is FQGNSA. CDR3 protein: CASSSQTLLAGGGVTQYF. CDR3 nucleotides: TGTGCCAGCAGCTCTCAAACGTTACTAGCGGGAGGCGGAGTTACGCAGTATTTT.

Regarding this clonotype: Possible read error: a much larger clone is one base away. This sequence joins TRBV20-1 and TRBJ2-5, with a weak D call TRBD1 (6 bases). The CDR3 length is 12 residues. The germline V gene has CDR1 DFQATT and CDR2 SNEGSKA (reference sequence). The V gene lost 7 bases and the J gene lost 3 bases, with 12 bases spanning the gap. CDR3 nucleotides: TGCAGTGATATCCGGGACAAAGAGACCCAGTACTTC. Translation: CSDIRDKETQYF.

This clonotype was observed a few times. The gene calls are TRBV11-2 and TRBJ2-1; D not certain. Trimming left V 0 bases short and J 16 bases short, with 16 bases between. The CDR3 has 13 amino acids. The germline V gene has CDR1 SGHAT and CDR2 FQNNGV. The CDR3 loop is CASSLEAANGQFF. CDR3 bases: TGTGCCAGCAGCTTAGAGGCGGCTAATGGGCAATTCTTC.

This clonotype was observed a single time. A much larger clone lies a single base off, so this may be a read error. The genes are TRBV14 and TRBJ2-2; D perhaps matches TRBD2 (6 bases). This CDR3 contains 13 residues. The germline gives CDR1 SGHDN, CDR2 FVKESK. With 4 bases removed from V and 5 bases from J, the gap between germline ends came to 8 bases. The CDR3 DNA follows: TGTGCCAGCAGCCCGACTAGTACCGGGGAGCTGTTTTTT. Translating it yields CASSPTSTGELFF.

The genes are TRBV29-1 and TRBJ1-2; D remains unclear. The CDR3 spans 13 residues. CDR1 is SQVTM, CDR2 ANQGSEA, per germline. V was cut by 3 bases and J by 11 bases, with 19 bases left in between. In DNA, the CDR3 is TGCAGCGTTGATGGGCCGGTCTTCTATGATTACACCTTC. This gives the protein CSVDGPVFYDYTF.

To note about this clonotype: Germline and junction disagree at one end, which may indicate a read error. The chain combines TRBV7-8 with TRBJ1-2, with D perhaps TRBD1 (6 bases). Per the germline V gene, CDR1 is SGHVS and CDR2 is FQNEAQ. CDR3 size: 18 residues. CDR3 nucleotides: TGTGCCAGCAGCCAACCGGGACACTCCCTTTCCCCTAACTATGGATACACCTTC. Encoded protein: CASSQPGHSLSPNYGYTF.

This clonotype was recorded many times. The J gene is TRBJ1-3, the V gene TRBV11-2; no clear D. The V gene's germline CDR1 is SGHAT and CDR2 FQNNGV. Trimming left V 0 bases short and J 1 base short, with 4 bases between. CDR3 size: 14 residues. The CDR3 loop reads CASSLDLSGNTIYF. The CDR3 nucleotides are TGTGCCAGCAGCTTAGACCTGTCTGGAAACACCATATATTTT.